Listed here is a single T cell receptor beta chain. What it recognizes is unknown. Repertoires were generated with immunoSEQ multiplex PCR, while TCRdb's copy carries only in-frame clones and drops some. Seen here are a few hundred thousand clones, approximately 74% observed once, and the top ten hold about 9.3%. V was pared by 6 bases and J by 6 bases, with 12 bases between. The V gene's germline CDR1 is SGHTA and CDR2 FQGNSA. CDR3 size: 12 residues. This entry comes from a study of shared clonotypes between healthy human individuals. Study observations and caveats: A handful of donors showed sharing of 4.5% to 6% of naive CD4 clonotypes. Large sequencing depth failed to make sorted-subset sequencing complete, rarefaction showed. Compared with clonotypes that all four donors shared, non-shared clonotypes had lower generation probabilities.

The material sequenced was memory CD4+ T cells sorted from blood. Subset: CD45RA-negative fraction. The clonotype comes from a young man in good health. The chain recombines TRBV7-2 with TRBJ2-7; D may be TRBD1 (5 bases). CDR3 in DNA: TGTGCCAGCAGTGATCAGGGTAGCGAGCAGTACTTC. Amino acid sequence: CASSDQGSEQYF.